These T cell receptor beta chains were read from a single sample in a study of blood T cell repertoires in COVID-19. Sequencing was performed with immunoSEQ multiplex PCR; in TCRdb, only in-frame clones are kept and a portion is missing. The table includes about 230,000 clones, nearly 90% detected once. The sequenced material came from peripheral blood. These receptors were obtained from a woman younger than 35 who had recovered from COVID-19. Both conserved end residues are part of each CDR3. The order of the fields is V gene, J gene, CDR3 protein.

>TRBV29-1|TRBJ2-1
CSGGFVSGNEQFF
>TRBV19|TRBJ2-7
CASSRMTVSEQYF
>TRBV19|TRBJ2-6
CASSAGAGANVLTF
>TRBV7-5|TRBJ2-5
CARSFRVVLETQYF
>TRBV6-2/TRBV6-3|TRBJ1-2
CASSPDTNYGYTF
>TRBV12-3/TRBV12-4|TRBJ2-3
CASRVLADTQYF
>TRBV25-1|TRBJ2-1
CASSESSWGQYNEQFF
>TRBV4-1|TRBJ1-4
CASSLRLTGANEKLFF
>TRBV30|TRBJ2-7
CAWKEGYSYEQYF
>TRBV4-1|TRBJ1-2
CASSQVRTGGRGYTF
>TRBV5-1|TRBJ1-5
CASSLYTGSNQPQHF
>TRBV5-5|TRBJ2-7
CASSFLGQEGYEQYF
>TRBV6-5|TRBJ2-7
CASGQLAGGRHEQYF
>TRBV10-3|TRBJ2-7
CAISVQGIPYEQYF
>TRBV2|TRBJ1-2
CASSESGQGLRGYTF
>TRBV5-6|TRBJ1-1
CASRSTGAQNTEAFF
>TRBV7-9|TRBJ2-4
CASSLNRDIAKNIQYF
>TRBV2|TRBJ2-1
CARGVGNEQFF
>TRBV19|TRBJ2-2
CASSTGGPPNTGELFF
>TRBV4-2|TRBJ2-1
CASSQELLGAGVWARYNEQFF
>TRBV5-1|TRBJ2-5
CASSSSGRALETQYF